This T cell receptor (beta chain) comes out of a study of T cell repertoires in cytomegalovirus infection. Details on this clonotype: Antigen specificity is unknown.

TCRdb re-called the reads through MiXCR, storing one row per CDR3 protein. The table includes about a million distinct CDR3 sequences, around 30% detected once. CDR1 SGHTS and CDR2 YDEGEE come from the germline V gene. V lost 4 bases to trimming and J lost 9 bases, with 5 bases between them. The CDR3 spans 10 residues. The clonotype originates from a human donor in good health (CMV status not recorded). Some clones in this sample may be carry-over from other donors' samples. The J gene is TRBJ2-1, the V gene TRBV5-8; D uncertain. Sample: cultured CD8+ T cells from PBMCs, taken from culture after CMV antigen stimulation. The CDR3 sequence: CASSPIEQFF. In nucleotides, the CDR3 is TGTGCCAGCAGCCCCATTGAGCAGTTCTTC. Supplemented by reference TRBV5-8 and TRBJ2-1, the full variable domain reads EAGVTQSPTHLIKTRGQQATLRCSPISGHTSVYWYQQALGLGLQFLLWYDEGEERNRGNFPPRFSGRQFPNYSSELNVNALELEDSALYLCASSPIEQFFGPGTRLTVL.